This TCR beta chain was identified in a study of T cells in Graves' hyperthyroidism and ophthalmopathy. Study-level background: Upon initial diagnosis and before any treatment, peripheral blood was collected.

Amplified TCR beta CDR3 regions derived from RNA transcripts. An initial round of RT-PCR targeting the TCR CDR3 relied on the HTBI primer set. A single record per CDR3 protein comes from TCRdb applying MiXCR to the multiplex PCR reads. The sample shows approximately 740,000 distinct CDR3 sequences, around 15% of them seen only once. Looked up from germline, CDR1 is KGHSH and CDR2 is LQKENI. The CDR3 is 13 residues long. Trimming took off 1 base at V and 6 bases at J, with 9 bases between the two ends. Study-wide results and limits: Blood also carried most thyroid clonotypes expanded above 0.001.

Many counts were recorded for this clonotype. Its antigen is still unknown. The authors obtained PBMCs from about 9 ml of fresh peripheral blood. The TCR originated in a woman aged 18 to 35 with Graves' hyperthyroidism. V and J are TRBV18 and TRBJ1-1; D ambiguous. The sample consisted of blood. CDR3 residues: CASSPRKGAEAFF. CDR3 in DNA: TGTGCCAGCTCACCACGGAAGGGCGCTGAAGCTTTCTTT.